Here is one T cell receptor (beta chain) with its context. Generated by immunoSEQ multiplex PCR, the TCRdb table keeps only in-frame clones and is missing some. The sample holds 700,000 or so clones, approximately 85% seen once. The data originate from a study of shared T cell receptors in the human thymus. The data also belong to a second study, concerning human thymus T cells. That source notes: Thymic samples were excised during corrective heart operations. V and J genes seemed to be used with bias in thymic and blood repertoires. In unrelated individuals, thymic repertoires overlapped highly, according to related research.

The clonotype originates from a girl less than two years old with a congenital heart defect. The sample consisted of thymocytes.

Here the CDR3 DNA reads TGTGCCAGCAGTTCGGGGACTGAAGCTTTCTTT. This sequence encodes CASSSGTEAFF. The rearrangement links TRBV6-6 to TRBJ1-1, with unresolved D. The CDR3 is 11 amino acids. The germline CDR1 and CDR2 sequences are MNHNY and SVGAGI (reference sequence). The ends were cut back, 4 bases at V and 5 bases at J, with 5 bases in the middle.